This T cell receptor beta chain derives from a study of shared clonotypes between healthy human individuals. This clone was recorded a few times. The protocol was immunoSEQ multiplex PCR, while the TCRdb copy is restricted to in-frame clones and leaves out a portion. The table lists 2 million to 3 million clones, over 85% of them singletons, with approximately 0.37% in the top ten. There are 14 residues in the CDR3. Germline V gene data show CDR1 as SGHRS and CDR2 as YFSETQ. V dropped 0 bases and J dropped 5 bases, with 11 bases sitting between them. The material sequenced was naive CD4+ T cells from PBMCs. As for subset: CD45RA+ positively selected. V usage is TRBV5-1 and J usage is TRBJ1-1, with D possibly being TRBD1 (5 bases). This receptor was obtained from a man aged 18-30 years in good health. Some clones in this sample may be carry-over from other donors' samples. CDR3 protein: CASSLVSGTTEAFF. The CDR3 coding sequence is TGCGCCAGCAGCTTGGTTTCCGGGACGACTGAAGCTTTCTTT.